The rows below give T cell receptor beta chains drawn from one sample of a study of vaccination and CD4 T cells after COVID-19. TCRdb fed the PCR reads into MiXCR, producing one record per CDR3 protein. The sample records just over 15,000 distinct CDR3 sequences, approximately 71% being singletons. No cognate antigen is known for these TCRs. The sequencing input was CD4+ T cells from blood, cultured in vitro. Receptors originate from a human donor who had recovered from COVID-19. Both conserved end residues are part of each CDR3. A D gene is named only where the DNA matches it firmly. Size tells how often a clone was seen (once, few, many) or the class of an expanded clone, and some rows leave it out.

clone_size: NA; v_call: TRBV6-1; j_call: TRBJ1-6; d_call: TRBD1; cdr3_nt: TGTGCCAGCAGCAGGGGGAGGTTGAATTCACCCCTCCACTTT; cdr3_aa: CASSRGRLNSPLHF
clone_size: NA; v_call: TRBV7-9; j_call: TRBJ1-5; d_call: NA; cdr3_nt: TGTGCCAGCAGCTTCGCAGAGCATCAGCCCCAGCATTTT; cdr3_aa: CASSFAEHQPQHF
clone_size: NA; v_call: TRBV6-2/TRBV6-3; j_call: TRBJ1-1; d_call: NA; cdr3_nt: TGTGCCAGCAGTTTGGCCTGGGGGAACACTGAAGCTTTCTTT; cdr3_aa: CASSLAWGNTEAFF
clone_size: NA; v_call: TRBV6-1; j_call: TRBJ2-2; d_call: NA; cdr3_nt: TGTGCCACCGATGGCCGAGCGTCGAACACCGGGGAGCTGTTTTTT; cdr3_aa: CATDGRASNTGELFF
clone_size: NA; v_call: TRBV7-9; j_call: TRBJ1-6; d_call: NA; cdr3_nt: TGTGCCAGCAGCTTAATGTCCCGCTCCTATAATTCACCCCTCCACTTT; cdr3_aa: CASSLMSRSYNSPLHF
clone_size: NA; v_call: TRBV20-1; j_call: TRBJ2-5; d_call: TRBD2; cdr3_nt: TGCAGTGCTAGGGGACTAGCGGGAGCGGAGACCCAGTACTTC; cdr3_aa: CSARGLAGAETQYF
clone_size: NA; v_call: TRBV20-1; j_call: TRBJ1-2; d_call: NA; cdr3_nt: TGCAGTGCCGTGACAGTAAAACCTAACTATGGCTACACCTTC; cdr3_aa: CSAVTVKPNYGYTF
clone_size: NA; v_call: TRBV27; j_call: TRBJ1-2; d_call: NA; cdr3_nt: TGTGCCAGCAGTCCACAGGGTTTCGGGGGATATGGCTACACCTTC; cdr3_aa: CASSPQGFGGYGYTF
clone_size: few; v_call: TRBV11-2; j_call: TRBJ1-6; d_call: NA; cdr3_nt: TGTGCCAGCAGCTTGGAGCAGTATAATTCACCCCTCCACTTT; cdr3_aa: CASSLEQYNSPLHF
clone_size: NA; v_call: TRBV27; j_call: TRBJ2-3; d_call: NA; cdr3_nt: TGTGCCAGCACCGATCCCCATCCTTCTAGCACAGATACGCAGTATTTT; cdr3_aa: CASTDPHPSSTDTQYF
clone_size: NA; v_call: TRBV6-5; j_call: TRBJ2-7; d_call: TRBD1; cdr3_nt: TGTGCCAGCAGTTCTTCCGGGACAGGGGGCCGGTACGAGCAGTACTTC; cdr3_aa: CASSSSGTGGRYEQYF
clone_size: NA; v_call: TRBV6-2/TRBV6-3; j_call: TRBJ2-4; d_call: TRBD2; cdr3_nt: TGTGCCAGCAGCAAAACTAGCGGGAGACAAAACATTCAGTACTTC; cdr3_aa: CASSKTSGRQNIQYF
clone_size: NA; v_call: TRBV28; j_call: TRBJ1-2; d_call: NA; cdr3_nt: TGTGCCAGCACCCCACCAGAGGGGAACTATGGCTACACCTTC; cdr3_aa: CASTPPEGNYGYTF
clone_size: NA; v_call: TRBV20-1; j_call: TRBJ2-1; d_call: TRBD2; cdr3_nt: TGCAGTGCTAGTAGCGGGAGGCTGAATGAGCAGTTCTTC; cdr3_aa: CSASSGRLNEQFF
clone_size: NA; v_call: TRBV30; j_call: TRBJ1-4; d_call: TRBD1; cdr3_nt: TGTGCCTGGGCAGGGGGCGCGACTAATGAAAAACTGTTTTTT; cdr3_aa: CAWAGGATNEKLFF